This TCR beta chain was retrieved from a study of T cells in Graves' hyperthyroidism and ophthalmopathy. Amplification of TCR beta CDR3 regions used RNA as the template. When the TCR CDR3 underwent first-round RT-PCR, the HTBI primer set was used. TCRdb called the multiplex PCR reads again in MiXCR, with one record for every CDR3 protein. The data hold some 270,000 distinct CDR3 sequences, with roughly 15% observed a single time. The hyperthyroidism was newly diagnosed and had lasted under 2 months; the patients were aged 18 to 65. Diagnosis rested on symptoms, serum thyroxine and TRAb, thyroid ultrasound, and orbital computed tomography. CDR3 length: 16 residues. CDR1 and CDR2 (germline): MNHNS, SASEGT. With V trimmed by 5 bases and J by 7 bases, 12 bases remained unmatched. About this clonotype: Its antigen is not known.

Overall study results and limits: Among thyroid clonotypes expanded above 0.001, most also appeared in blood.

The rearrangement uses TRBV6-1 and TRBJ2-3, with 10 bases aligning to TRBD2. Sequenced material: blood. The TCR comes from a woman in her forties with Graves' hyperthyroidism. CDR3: CASSKREGEMAYTQYF. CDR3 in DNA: TGTGCCAGCAGTAAGCGGGAGGGCGAGATGGCATATACGCAGTATTTT.